This T cell receptor (beta chain) appears in the sequencing data of a study of cytomegalovirus exposure and HLA in healthy donors. PCR primers comprised 60 Vbeta and 13 Jbeta primers. Clones were sequenced by immunoSEQ multiplex PCR, and TCRdb holds only the in-frame ones, with some missing. The sample has 150,000 to 200,000 clones; about 75% are singletons. The sequence was collected from a man aged 40-50 years in good health and CMV-seropositive. Material: PBMCs.

The chain's CDR3 is CASSATGNQPQHF. In DNA form, the CDR3 reads TGTGCCAGCAGCGCGACAGGGAATCAGCCCCAGCATTTT. J is TRBJ1-5 and V is TRBV9; 7 bases are shared with TRBD1. CDR3 length equals 13 residues. V shed 3 bases and J 4 bases; nucleotides not matched to a gene: 1. CDR1 SGDLS and CDR2 YYNGEE come from the germline V gene.